The 27 T cell receptor beta chains below were found in one sample sequenced in a study of blood T cell repertoires in COVID-19. TCRdb keeps only in-frame clones here, not all; method: immunoSEQ multiplex PCR. The sample lists hundreds of thousands of clones; around 84% were seen once. Sequences were obtained from peripheral blood. The source is an elderly woman with active or convalescent COVID-19.

The chain combines TRBV29-1 with TRBJ2-7, with TRBD1 identical over 7 bases. With V trimmed by 5 bases and J by 2 bases, 12 bases remained unmatched. CDR3 length equals 15 residues. Looked up from germline, CDR1 is SQVTM and CDR2 is ANQGSEA. CDR3 region: CSVFGGRGFAYEQYF. The CDR3 bases are TGCAGCGTTTTTGGGGGCAGGGGGTTCGCCTACGAGCAGTACTTC.

This sequence joins TRBV6-5 and TRBJ1-5; D is perhaps TRBD1 (5 bases). Germline values: CDR1 MNHEY, CDR2 SVGAGI. The CDR3 sequence is 16 residues long. Trimming removed 0 bases from V and 3 bases from J, with 12 bases in between. The CDR3: CASSYSGGLLNQPQHF. The CDR3 coding sequence is TGTGCCAGCAGTTACTCGGGGGGTTTGCTCAATCAGCCCCAGCATTTT.

J is TRBJ2-5 and V is TRBV29-1; possible D gene TRBD2, 5 bases. The germline CDR1 and CDR2 sequences are SQVTM and ANQGSEA. With 6 bases removed from V and 5 bases from J, the gap between germline ends came to 7 bases. CDR3 length equals 10 residues. Here the CDR3 reads CSVGDETQYF. DNA of the CDR3: TGCAGCGTGGGAGATGAGACCCAGTACTTC.

This sequence joins TRBV15 and TRBJ1-4, with 10 bases fitting TRBD1. The CDR3 has 15 residues. V shed 2 bases, J shed 5 bases, and the junction held 2 bases outside the gene matches. From germline, CDR1 is LNHNV and CDR2 YYDKDF (reference sequence). The CDR3 here is CATSRPGQGNEKLFF. CDR3 coding DNA: TGTGCCACCAGCAGACCGGGACAGGGGAATGAAAAACTGTTTTTT. The full variable domain, completed using reference TRBV15 and TRBJ1-4, is DAMVIQNPRYQVTQFGKPVTLSCSQTLNHNVMYWYQQKSSQAPKLLFHYYDKDFNNEADTPDNFQSRRPNTSFCFLDIRSPGLGDTAMYLCATSRPGQGNEKLFFGSGTQLSVL.

The chain couples TRBV18 to TRBJ1-5, with 7 positions matching TRBD1. V was clipped by 2 bases and J by 1 base; unmatched bases: 5. Germline loops: CDR1 KGHSH, CDR2 LQKENI. The CDR3 length is 16 residues. CDR3 in DNA: TGTGCCAGCTCACCATCAACAGGGGCGAGCAATCAGCCCCAGCATTTT. This translates into CASSPSTGASNQPQHF. Drawing the rest from reference TRBV18 and TRBJ1-5, the complete variable domain is NAGVMQNPRHLVRRRGQEARLRCSPMKGHSHVYWYRQLPEEGLKFMVYLQKENIIDESGMPKERFSAEFPKEGPSILRIQQVVRGDSAAYFCASSPSTGASNQPQHFGDGTRLSIL.

The chain joins TRBV6-2 or TRBV6-3 to TRBJ1-2; the D gene is possibly TRBD1 (5 bases). This CDR3 has 14 residues. Between the trimmed V and J ends, which lost 0 bases and 11 bases, there was a span of 16 bases. From germline, CDR1 is MNHEY and CDR2 SVGEGT. This CDR3 reads CASSYSSMGLGYTF. In DNA, the CDR3 is TGTGCCAGCAGTTACTCGAGCATGGGGCTTGGTTACACCTTC.

This chain joins TRBV7-3 and TRBJ2-1, with 8 bases lining up with TRBD1. Trimming at V came to 5 bases and at J to 0 bases, leaving 3 bases not matched to a gene. Germline lookup yields CDR1 SGHTA and CDR2 FQGTGA. This CDR3 comprises 15 residues. The CDR3: CASSGTGGSYNEQFF. CDR3 DNA: TGTGCCAGCAGCGGTACAGGGGGCTCCTACAATGAGCAGTTCTTC.

The genes are TRBV2 and TRBJ1-4; 7 positions agree with TRBD1. CDR1 is SNHLY and CDR2 is FYNNEI in the germline V gene. The CDR3 spans 12 residues. V lost 7 bases and J lost 8; bases outside the gene matches: 4. CDR3 in amino acids: CASKGAVEKLFF. CDR3 DNA sequence: TGTGCCAGCAAGGGGGCCGTGGAAAAACTGTTTTTT.

V gene TRBV29-1 combines with J gene TRBJ2-1, with a tentative D call TRBD1 (6 bases). CDR1 and CDR2 (germline): SQVTM, ANQGSEA. This CDR3 has 11 amino acids. Trimming pared 3 bases from V and 10 bases from J, leaving 10 bases between. In DNA, the CDR3 is TGCAGCGTTGATGGGGGCCCAGAGCAGTTCTTC. Its translation: CSVDGGPEQFF.

The chain combines TRBV27 with TRBJ1-1; 8 bases fit TRBD1. This CDR3 region has 14 residues. Looked up from germline, CDR1 is MNHEY and CDR2 is SMNVEV (reference sequence). The trim removed 5 bases at V and 3 bases at J, leaving 5 bases unmatched. Written as DNA, the CDR3 is TGTGCCAGCAGTCAGACAGGGGCGTACACTGAAGCTTTCTTT. This sequence encodes CASSQTGAYTEAFF.

The V gene is TRBV7-3, the J gene TRBJ2-2; 14 nucleotides line up with TRBD2. Looked up from germline, CDR1 is SGHTA and CDR2 is FQGTGA. There are 17 residues in the CDR3. V lost 5 bases and J lost 3; bases outside the gene matches: 5. This CDR3 reads CASSPGLAGGYTGELFF. In DNA, the CDR3 is TGTGCCAGCAGCCCTGGACTAGCGGGGGGATACACCGGGGAGCTGTTTTTT.

The chain recombines TRBV13 with TRBJ2-1, with 8 nucleotides matching TRBD2. The CDR3 has 17 residues. Losses at the gene ends were 5 bases for V and 8 bases for J; bases not matched to a gene: 17. Germline lookup yields CDR1 PRHDT and CDR2 FYEKMQ (reference sequence). The CDR3 nucleotides read TGTGCCAGCAGCCGGAGCCTAGGACTAGCAGGTTCGCATGAGCAGTTCTTC. Residues: CASSRSLGLAGSHEQFF.

The chain links TRBV10-3 to TRBJ1-2, with TRBD1 matching 11 bases. CDR1 and CDR2 (germline): ENHRY, SYGVKD. The CDR3 extends over 13 amino acids. V was clipped by 6 bases and J by 8 bases; unmatched bases: 5. CDR3 sequence (DNA): TGTGCCATCAGCGAGGGACAGGGGGACGGCTACACCTTC. Its translation: CAISEGQGDGYTF.

The chain carries TRBV18 and TRBJ1-3; D ambiguous. Germline values: CDR1 KGHSH, CDR2 LQKENI. V was cut by 3 bases and J by 3 bases, with 12 bases left in between. This CDR3 is built from 15 residues. CDR3 sequence: CASSPNRLDGNTIYF. Written as DNA, the CDR3 is TGTGCCAGCTCACCTAATAGGCTAGATGGAAACACCATATATTTT. Together with reference TRBV18 and TRBJ1-3, the CDR3 gives the full variable domain: NAGVMQNPRHLVRRRGQEARLRCSPMKGHSHVYWYRQLPEEGLKFMVYLQKENIIDESGMPKERFSAEFPKEGPSILRIQQVVRGDSAAYFCASSPNRLDGNTIYFGEGSWLTVV.

This clone has a single count. V usage is TRBV28 and J usage is TRBJ2-2; the D gene is possibly TRBD2 (6 bases). V gave up 5 bases and J gave up 1 base, with 14 bases separating them. The CDR3 loop spans 16 amino acids. CDR1 is MDHEN and CDR2 is SYDVKM in the germline V gene. The CDR3 bases are TGTGCCAGCAGTCTTACTAGAGCGGGGAACACCGGGGAGCTGTTTTTT. Amino acid sequence: CASSLTRAGNTGELFF. Using reference TRBV28 and TRBJ2-2 for the parts outside the CDR3, the full variable domain is DVKVTQSSRYLVKRTGEKVFLECVQDMDHENMFWYRQDPGLGLRLIYFSYDVKMKEKGDIPEGYSVSREKKERFSLILESASTNQTSMYLCASSLTRAGNTGELFFGEGSRLTVL.

This clone showed up just once. The chain has TRBV6-2 or TRBV6-3 and TRBJ1-2; D unclear. Germline V CDR1 and CDR2: MNHEY, SVGEGT. V was cut by 2 bases and J by 5 bases, with 9 bases left in between. This CDR3 has 13 amino acids. The DNA for the CDR3 is TGTGCCAGCAGTTACATTCGTAGTTATGGCTACACCTTC. Protein sequence: CASSYIRSYGYTF.

The rearrangement joins TRBV7-2 to TRBJ2-5; 12 nucleotides match TRBD2. The CDR3 runs to 15 residues. Per the germline V gene, CDR1 is SGHTA and CDR2 is FQGNSA. V shed 4 bases and J 6 bases; nucleotides not matched to a gene: 6. This CDR3 reads CASSSGLAGFQTQYF. The DNA of the CDR3 is TGTGCCAGCAGCTCAGGACTAGCGGGGTTTCAGACCCAGTACTTC.

This chain uses TRBV28 with TRBJ1-2; 9 bases are shared with TRBD1. Germline V lookup: CDR1 MDHEN, CDR2 SYDVKM. The CDR3 has 14 amino acids. V dropped 5 bases and J dropped 7; count of bases not matched to a gene: 8. CDR3 sequence: CASSVNRGPSGYTF. As DNA, the CDR3 is TGTGCCAGCAGTGTTAACAGGGGGCCCAGTGGCTACACCTTC.

This clone showed up just a few times. The V gene is TRBV6-7, the J gene TRBJ2-3; a possible D gene is TRBD1 (6 bases). TRBV6-7 is classed as an ORF, of uncertain function. The V end lost 6 bases, the J end lost 7 bases, and 20 bases lay between the germline ends. This CDR3 comprises 15 residues. The CDR3 sequence is CASSPRYGGRHTQYF. For the CDR3, the DNA is TGTGCCAGCAGCCCCAGGTATGGGGGCAGACATACGCAGTATTTT.

The chain combines TRBV7-2 with TRBJ2-7, with 10 bases fitting TRBD1. With V trimmed by 5 bases and J by 3 bases, 7 bases remained unmatched. The CDR3 extends over 15 amino acids. Germline lookup yields CDR1 SGHTA and CDR2 FQGNSA. CDR3: CASSRGTGAGYEQYF. CDR3 bases: TGTGCCAGCAGCCGTGGGACAGGGGCCGGCTACGAGCAGTACTTC.

The chain has TRBV6-5 and TRBJ1-5, with 8 bases lining up with TRBD1. The CDR3 extends over 13 amino acids. V trimming: 6 bases; J trimming: 4 bases; junction bases outside the gene matches: 2. Looked up from germline, CDR1 is MNHEY and CDR2 is SVGAGI. The CDR3 region is CASSRGPNQPQHF. The CDR3 DNA is TGTGCCAGCAGCAGGGGGCCAAATCAGCCCCAGCATTTT.

The rearrangement uses TRBV27 and TRBJ1-2; D unresolved. The CDR3 consists of 15 residues. The V and J ends lost 5 bases and 3 bases respectively, with 16 bases between them. The V gene's germline CDR1 is MNHEY and CDR2 SMNVEV (reference sequence). CDR3 sequence (DNA): TGTGCCAGCAGTCGTGGAACCTCTAGCGACTATGGCTACACCTTC. Protein sequence: CASSRGTSSDYGYTF.

The V and J genes are TRBV7-2 and TRBJ1-3; D ambiguous. Deletions cut 2 bases from V and 9 bases from J, with 11 bases between. Germline V gives CDR1 SGHTA, CDR2 FQGNSA. The CDR3 is 13 amino acids. The DNA of the CDR3 is TGTGCCAGCAGCTTATACTCCCGGAGCACCATATATTTT. Amino acids: CASSLYSRSTIYF.

The genes are TRBV18 and TRBJ2-7; 10 bases align to TRBD2. Trimming removed 1 base from V and 2 bases from J; junction bases left unmatched: 2. This CDR3 comprises 15 residues. Per the germline V gene, CDR1 is KGHSH and CDR2 is LQKENI. CDR3 in DNA: TGTGCCAGCTCACCACGAGCGGGAGGGCCCTACGAGCAGTACTTC. Translated, it gives CASSPRAGGPYEQYF.

The chain employs TRBV7-2 and TRBJ2-5; D might be TRBD1 (6 bases). This CDR3 region has 14 residues. CDR1 SGHTA and CDR2 FQGNSA come from the germline V gene. Between the trimmed V and J ends, which lost 2 bases and 5 bases, there was a span of 12 bases. The CDR3, as DNA: TGTGCCAGCAGCTTATCACAGGGTGGGGAGACCCAGTACTTC. This translates into CASSLSQGGETQYF.

As for this clone: The junction departs from germline at one end; a sequencing error may be responsible. This chain connects TRBV5-1 to TRBJ2-3, with TRBD1 identical over 10 bases. There are 15 residues in the CDR3. Germline loops: CDR1 SGHRS, CDR2 YFSETQ. Here the CDR3 DNA reads TGCGCCAGCAGCGGGGGACAGGGGAGCGCAGATACGCAGTTTTTT. Its protein is CASSGGQGSADTQFF.

The chain combines TRBV5-1 with TRBJ2-6; D not certain. Germline CDR1 SGHRS, CDR2 YFSETQ. The CDR3 has 18 amino acids. V shed 5 bases and J shed 0 bases, with 18 bases lying between them. CDR3 sequence reads: CASRVQSSANSGANVLTF. The CDR3, as DNA: TGCGCCAGCAGGGTACAATCGAGCGCCAACTCTGGGGCCAACGTCCTGACTTTC.